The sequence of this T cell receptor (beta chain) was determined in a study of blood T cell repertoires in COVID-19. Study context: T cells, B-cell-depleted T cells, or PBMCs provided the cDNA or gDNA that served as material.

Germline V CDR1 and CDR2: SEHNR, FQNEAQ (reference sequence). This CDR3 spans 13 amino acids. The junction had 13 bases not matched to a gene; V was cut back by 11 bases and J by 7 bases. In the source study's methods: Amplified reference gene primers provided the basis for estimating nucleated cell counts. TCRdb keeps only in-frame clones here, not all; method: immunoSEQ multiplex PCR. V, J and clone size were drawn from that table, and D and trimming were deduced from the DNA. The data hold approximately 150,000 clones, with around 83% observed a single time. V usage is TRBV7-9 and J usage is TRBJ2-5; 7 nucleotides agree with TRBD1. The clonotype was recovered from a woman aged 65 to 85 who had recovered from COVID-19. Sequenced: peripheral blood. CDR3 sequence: CAGKTGDLGTQYF. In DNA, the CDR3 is TGTGCCGGAAAAACAGGGGACCTCGGGACCCAGTACTTC.